The 5 T cell receptor beta chains presented below share a single source sample, sequenced in a study of cytomegalovirus exposure and HLA in healthy donors. The data were produced by immunoSEQ multiplex PCR, yet TCRdb's version contains in-frame clones alone and is incomplete. Of some 41,000 clones listed, roughly 93% are singletons. Sequencing used PBMCs. The receptors stem from a woman under 30 in good health and CMV-seronegative.

J is TRBJ1-3 and V is TRBV19; 8 bases align to TRBD1. V dropped 7 bases and J dropped 4; count of bases not matched to a gene: 12. CDR1 and CDR2 from the germline V gene are LNHDA and SQIVND (reference sequence). The CDR3 is 16 amino acids. DNA for the CDR3: TGTGCCAGTACGGACCCGGGACAGGCTATGGGAAACACCATATATTTT. It codes for CASTDPGQAMGNTIYF.

The rearrangement links TRBV2 to TRBJ2-7, with TRBD1 matching 8 bases. The CDR3 is 15 residues long. From germline, CDR1 is SNHLY and CDR2 FYNNEI. Trimming at V came to 7 bases and at J to 2 bases, leaving 10 bases not matched to a gene. The CDR3 is CASTQGTGPAYEQYF. The CDR3 nucleotides read TGTGCCAGCACCCAGGGGACAGGCCCTGCCTACGAGCAGTACTTC.

This rearrangement joins TRBV4-1 to TRBJ2-5, with D perhaps matching TRBD1 (6 bases). Between the trimmed V and J ends, which lost 1 base and 0 bases, there was a span of 9 bases. CDR3 length equals 15 residues. The germline gives CDR1 MGHRA, CDR2 YSYEKL. The CDR3 coding sequence is TGCGCCAGCAGCCAAGGGACAGCGAACCAAGAGACCCAGTACTTC. As protein: CASSQGTANQETQYF.

This chain joins TRBV18 and TRBJ2-5; TRBD1 might be the D (8 bases). This CDR3 has 16 residues. Germline loops: CDR1 KGHSH, CDR2 LQKENI. V was clipped by 2 bases and J by 4 bases, with 17 bases between them. CDR3: CASSPVIQGGRETQYF. For the CDR3, the DNA is TGTGCCAGCTCACCAGTGATACAGGGGGGGCGAGAGACCCAGTACTTC. The complete variable domain, with remaining parts taken from reference TRBV18 and TRBJ2-5, reads NAGVMQNPRHLVRRRGQEARLRCSPMKGHSHVYWYRQLPEEGLKFMVYLQKENIIDESGMPKERFSAEFPKEGPSILRIQQVVRGDSAAYFCASSPVIQGGRETQYFGPGTRLLVL.

CDR3 DNA: TGCAGCGTTGAGGGAGGGTACTTC. It encodes CSVEGGYF. The rearrangement links TRBV29-1 to TRBJ2-7; D may be TRBD2 (6 bases). This CDR3 contains 8 residues. The V end was cut by 3 bases, the J end by 12 bases, with 6 bases between. Germline V gene lookup returns CDR1 SQVTM and CDR2 ANQGSEA.